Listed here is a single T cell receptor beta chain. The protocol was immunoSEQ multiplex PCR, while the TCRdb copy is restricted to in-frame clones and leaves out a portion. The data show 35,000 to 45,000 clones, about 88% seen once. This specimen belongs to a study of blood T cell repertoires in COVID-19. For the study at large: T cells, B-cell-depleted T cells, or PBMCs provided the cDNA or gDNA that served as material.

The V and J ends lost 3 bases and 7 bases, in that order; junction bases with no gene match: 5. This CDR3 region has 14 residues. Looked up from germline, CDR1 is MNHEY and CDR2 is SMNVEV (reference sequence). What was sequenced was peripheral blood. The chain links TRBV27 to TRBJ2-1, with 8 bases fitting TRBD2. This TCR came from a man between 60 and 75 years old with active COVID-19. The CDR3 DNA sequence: TGTGCCAGCAGTTTCGGCGGGAGGAGGAATGAGCAGTTCTTC. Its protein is CASSFGGRRNEQFF.